A selection of T cell receptor beta chains follows, all from one sample in a study of graft-versus-host responses after intestinal transplantation. Here immunoSEQ multiplex PCR was the method, and the copy in TCRdb shows in-frame clones only, minus some. This table holds roughly 17,000 clones, approximately 80% found once. Sample: ileum tissue, taken 17 days after transplant. The source is a human patient who received an intestinal transplant, so some T cells may come from the graft donor. The CDR3 runs from the conserved cysteine through the conserved F or W. The order of the fields is CDR3 DNA, CDR3 protein, J gene, D gene, V gene, clone size. The D gene is left open where the match is weak. Expanded clones get a size class; other rows say once, few or many, or leave the size out.

TGTGCCAGCACCAGGGGCCCCAATCAGCCCCAGCATTTT | CASTRGPNQPQHF | TRBJ1-5 | - | TRBV28 | -
TGTGCCAGCAGTTACGAGGCGGCCTCACCCCTCCACTTT | CASSYEAASPLHF | TRBJ1-6 | - | TRBV6-5 | -
TGCGCCAGCATGGACGCGGGCACTAATGAAAAACTGTTTTTT | CASMDAGTNEKLFF | TRBJ1-4 | - | TRBV5-1 | -
TGTGCAAGTAGTCTTAGCACAGATACGCAGTATTTT | CASSLSTDTQYF | TRBJ2-3 | - | TRBV12-2 | -
TGTGCCAGCAGCTTAGGTGTTAACTATGGCTACACCTTC | CASSLGVNYGYTF | TRBJ1-2 | - | TRBV7-9 | medium-sized
TGTGCCAGCAGCTTAGGCTACAGGGGATCAGGAGATACGCAGTATTTT | CASSLGYRGSGDTQYF | TRBJ2-3 | TRBD1 | TRBV11-2 | -
TGTGCCAGCAGCTTAGGGGACGCCACTGGAAACACCATATATTTT | CASSLGDATGNTIYF | TRBJ1-3 | - | TRBV7-9 | -
TGTGCAAGTCGCTTAGTAGAGGGTGAGGGGGACAGGGGCGAAAGGTCCCAAGAGACCCAGTACTTC | CASRLVEGEGDRGERSQETQYF | TRBJ2-5 | - | TRBV12-2 | -
TGTGCCAGCAGCCCACCGGGGACGTCGGTGCGGGGCTACACCTTC | CASSPPGTSVRGYTF | TRBJ1-2 | - | TRBV6-5 | -
TGCGCCAGCAGCCAAGTTGGACGGTCACGAGCTTTCTTT | CASSQVGRSRAFF | TRBJ1-1 | - | TRBV4-1 | -
TGTGCCAGCACCCCGCCGGGACAGTCCTACGAGCAGTACTTC | CASTPPGQSYEQYF | TRBJ2-7 | TRBD1 | TRBV7-9 | -
TGTGCCAGCAGCGAGGGGGGGGATAACCCGAAAAACATTCAGTACTTC | CASSEGGDNPKNIQYF | TRBJ2-4 | - | TRBV9 | -
TGTGCCAGCTCACCGCGGGAGGCTAACAATGAGCAGTTCTTC | CASSPREANNEQFF | TRBJ2-1 | TRBD2 | TRBV18 | -
TGTGCCAGCAGCTTACTACCATCAGGGGGCACTGAAGCTTTCTTT | CASSLLPSGGTEAFF | TRBJ1-1 | TRBD1 | TRBV7-9 | -
TGCAGCGCTATGGGCAGCTCCTACGAGCAGTACTTC | CSAMGSSYEQYF | TRBJ2-7 | - | TRBV29-1 | -
TGTGCCAGCAGCAGAAACACCGGGGAGCTGTTTTTT | CASSRNTGELFF | TRBJ2-2 | - | TRBV11-2 | -
TGTGCCAGCAGCTTACGACTAGCGGGAGCTGAGCAGTTCTTC | CASSLRLAGAEQFF | TRBJ2-1 | TRBD2 | TRBV7-2 | -
TGTGCCAGCAGTGAAGGACATCCAGCCAAAAACATTCAGTACTTC | CASSEGHPAKNIQYF | TRBJ2-4 | - | TRBV6-1 | -
TGTGCCAGCAGTAGTCACAGGGATGGCTACACCTTC | CASSSHRDGYTF | TRBJ1-2 | - | TRBV6-1 | -
TGTGCCAGCAGTCCTCCGGGACCCGGGGATACGCAGTATTTT | CASSPPGPGDTQYF | TRBJ2-3 | - | TRBV2 | few
TGTGCCAGCAGTGCCGGGGGGGCTGGAAACACCATATATTTT | CASSAGGAGNTIYF | TRBJ1-3 | - | TRBV28 | -
TGTGCCAGCAGTGACGCAGGGGCCGGGGCCAACGTCCTGACTTTC | CASSDAGAGANVLTF | TRBJ2-6 | - | TRBV28 | -
TGTGCCAGCAGTCGGGGAACAGATACGCAGTATTTT | CASSRGTDTQYF | TRBJ2-3 | - | TRBV6-5 | -
TGTGCCAGCAGCTTGAGGACAGGGGCTCCCACCGGGGAGCTGTTTTTT | CASSLRTGAPTGELFF | TRBJ2-2 | TRBD1 | TRBV5-8 | -
TGCGCCAGCAGCCTGGACCGCCCCTCCTATGGCTACACCTTC | CASSLDRPSYGYTF | TRBJ1-2 | - | TRBV5-1 | -
TGTGCCAGCAGCCAAGATGGGGAGGGACTAGCGGACAACAATGAGCAGTTCTTC | CASSQDGEGLADNNEQFF | TRBJ2-1 | TRBD2 | TRBV14 | -
TGTGCCAGTAGTATAGCGGGACAGGGGTTTTACGAGCAGTACTTC | CASSIAGQGFYEQYF | TRBJ2-7 | TRBD1 | TRBV19 | -
TGTGCCAGCAGTACAGCTAATTCACCCCTCCACTTT | CASSTANSPLHF | TRBJ1-6 | - | TRBV6-5 | -
TGTGCCAGCAGTGACGACAGATACACTGAAGCTTTCTTT | CASSDDRYTEAFF | TRBJ1-1 | - | TRBV6-5 | -
TGTGCCAGCAGCCGGAGCGTGGCGGTTCAGCCCCAGCATTTT | CASSRSVAVQPQHF | TRBJ1-5 | - | TRBV28 | -
TGTGCCAGTAGCACTAGCGGGAGCGAGTACGAGCAGTACTTC | CASSTSGSEYEQYF | TRBJ2-7 | TRBD2 | TRBV19 | -
TGTGCTAGCAGCTTAGAGAGGGGCGTTAATGAAAAACTGTTTTTT | CASSLERGVNEKLFF | TRBJ1-4 | - | TRBV7-7 | -
TGTGCCAGCAGCTTAACTCGACAGATCGGGAACTCACCCCTCCACTTT | CASSLTRQIGNSPLHF | TRBJ1-6 | - | TRBV7-2 | -
TGTGCCAGCAGTGTCACGGGACAGGGTTTTTGGGAGCAGTACTTC | CASSVTGQGFWEQYF | TRBJ2-7 | TRBD1 | TRBV28 | -
TGTGCCAGCAGCCCCGACAGGGGAAAAGAAGCTTTCTTT | CASSPDRGKEAFF | TRBJ1-1 | TRBD1 | TRBV11-2 | -
TGTGCCAGCAGTCCCCCACGGGAACTGCCAACCCCGTCTGGAAACACCATATATTTT | CASSPPRELPTPSGNTIYF | TRBJ1-3 | - | TRBV28 | few
TGTGCCAGCAGTGTATCTAGCGGCAGCACAGATACGCAGTATTTT | CASSVSSGSTDTQYF | TRBJ2-3 | TRBD2 | TRBV6-4 | -
TGTGCCAGCAGTGACGACGGCAGGGGAAATTCACCCCTCCACTTT | CASSDDGRGNSPLHF | TRBJ1-6 | - | TRBV2 | -
TGTGCCAGCAGCGTAGAAGACAGGATTAGTGGCTACACCTTC | CASSVEDRISGYTF | TRBJ1-2 | - | TRBV9 | -
TGTGCCAGCAGTTTACTAGCGTCCTACGAGCAGTACTTC | CASSLLASYEQYF | TRBJ2-7 | - | TRBV27 | -
TGTGCCAGCAGCCTCAGGGACAGGGCCGTCTCGCACTATGGCTACACCTTC | CASSLRDRAVSHYGYTF | TRBJ1-2 | TRBD1 | TRBV5-6 | -
TGTGCCAGCAGCTTCGGCGGGGGAACGAACAATGAGCAGTTCTTC | CASSFGGGTNNEQFF | TRBJ2-1 | TRBD2 | TRBV7-3 | -
TGTGCCAGCAGGGAGGGCTACGAGCAGTACTTC | CASREGYEQYF | TRBJ2-7 | - | TRBV28 | -
TGTGCCAGCGGCCTCCCGACAGGGCTGGAGACCCAGTACTTC | CASGLPTGLETQYF | TRBJ2-5 | TRBD1 | TRBV28 | -
TGTGCCAGCAGTTGGACAGGGGGTAACGAGCAGTACTTC | CASSWTGGNEQYF | TRBJ2-7 | TRBD1 | TRBV5-5 | few
TGTGCCAGCCGCGTACTAGCGTATAGCACAGATACGCAGTATTTT | CASRVLAYSTDTQYF | TRBJ2-3 | TRBD2 | TRBV18 | -
TGTGCCAGCAGATCGACGGGGGGCGGCTACACCTTC | CASRSTGGGYTF | TRBJ1-2 | - | TRBV6-6 | few
TGCGCCAGCAGCCAAACCCCGGCAGGTAAGACTGAAGCTTTCTTT | CASSQTPAGKTEAFF | TRBJ1-1 | - | TRBV4-1 | -
TGTGCCAGTGGGCAGGGGGCAGGCACTGAAGCTTTCTTT | CASGQGAGTEAFF | TRBJ1-1 | TRBD1 | TRBV19 | -
TGTGCCAGCAGCCAAGATGGCCTAGCGGGAGGTTCCGGCACAGATACGCAGTATTTT | CASSQDGLAGGSGTDTQYF | TRBJ2-3 | TRBD2 | TRBV14 | -
TGCGCCAGCAGCTTAGAGGGAAATTCAGATACGCAGTATTTT | CASSLEGNSDTQYF | TRBJ2-3 | - | TRBV5-1 | -
TGTGCCAGCAGCGTCCGGGACGGAGATAATTCACCCCTCCACTTT | CASSVRDGDNSPLHF | TRBJ1-6 | - | TRBV7-9 | -
TGTGCCAGCAGTGCCCATCCGGCCACTGAAGCTTTCTTT | CASSAHPATEAFF | TRBJ1-1 | - | TRBV6-4 | once
TGCAGCGCCCTACTCCGGGACAGGGTTTTTCGTAACGGAGCTTTCTTT | CSALLRDRVFRNGAFF | TRBJ1-1 | TRBD1 | TRBV29-1 | -
TGTGCCAGCAGCGTGTACAATGAGCAGTTCTTC | CASSVYNEQFF | TRBJ2-1 | - | TRBV9 | -
TGTGCCAGCAGCCCAGTTAGCAGAGAGACCCAGTACTTC | CASSPVSRETQYF | TRBJ2-5 | - | TRBV7-9 | -
TGTGCCAGCAGCGCCTCTAGCAGTAACTCCTACGAGCAGTACTTC | CASSASSSNSYEQYF | TRBJ2-7 | - | TRBV4-2 | -
TGTGCCAGCAGCTCCCAACCGGGACAAATAACCTCTTCACCCCTCCACTTT | CASSSQPGQITSSPLHF | TRBJ1-6 | - | TRBV7-8 | few
TGCGCCAGCAGTACAGGGGTGGGAGCTGAAAAACTGTTTTTT | CASSTGVGAEKLFF | TRBJ1-4 | TRBD1 | TRBV4-1 | -
TGTGCCAGTAGTATAGGGACTACGTATAGCAATCAGCCCCAGCATTTT | CASSIGTTYSNQPQHF | TRBJ1-5 | - | TRBV19 | -